This T cell receptor beta chain comes out of a study of cytomegalovirus exposure and HLA in healthy donors. From germline, CDR1 is MNHNS and CDR2 SASEGT. This CDR3 is built from 16 residues. Trimming shortened V by 2 bases and J by 2 bases, and 14 bases separated the two germline ends. Whole-study findings and limits: Reportedly, diagnosis of cytomegalovirus status by the classifier showed high specificity and sensitivity.

Profiled with immunoSEQ multiplex PCR; TCRdb holds only in-frame clones, not every one. The profile shows around 170,000 clones, 88% of them singletons. The donors were in the approximately 130-subject validation cohort, distinct from the roughly 600-subject first cohort. Note on this clone: Its antigen remains unknown.

V and J are TRBV6-1 and TRBJ2-3; D gene ambiguous. This receptor was obtained from a man aged 18 to 30 in good health and CMV-seronegative. Material for sequencing was PBMCs. The CDR3 DNA is TGTGCCAGCAGTGAATCTCGCAGCGAGTTCACAGATACGCAGTATTTT. Translating gives CASSESRSEFTDTQYF.